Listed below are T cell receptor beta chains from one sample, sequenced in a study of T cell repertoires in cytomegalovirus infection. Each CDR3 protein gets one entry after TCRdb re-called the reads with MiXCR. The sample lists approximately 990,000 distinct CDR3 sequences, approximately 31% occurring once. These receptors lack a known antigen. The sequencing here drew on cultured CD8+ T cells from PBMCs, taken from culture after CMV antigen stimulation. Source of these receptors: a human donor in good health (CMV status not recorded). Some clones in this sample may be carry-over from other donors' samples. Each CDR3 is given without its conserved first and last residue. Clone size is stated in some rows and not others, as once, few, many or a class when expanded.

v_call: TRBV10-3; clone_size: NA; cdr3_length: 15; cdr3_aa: AISDGAGAFITGELF
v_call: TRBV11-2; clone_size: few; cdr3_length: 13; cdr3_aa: ASSSPGSFTGELF
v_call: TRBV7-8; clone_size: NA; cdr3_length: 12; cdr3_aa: ASSLGHGGYGYT
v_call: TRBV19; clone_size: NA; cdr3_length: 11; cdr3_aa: ASSQIFQETQY
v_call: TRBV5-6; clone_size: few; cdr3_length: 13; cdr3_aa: ASGLVGGLEETQY
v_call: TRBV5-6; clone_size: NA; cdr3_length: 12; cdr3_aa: ASSLEDRGYGYT
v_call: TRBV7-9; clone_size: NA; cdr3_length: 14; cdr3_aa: ASSPRSGGTYNEQF
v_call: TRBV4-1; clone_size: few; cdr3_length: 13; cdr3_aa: ASSHGGQGNSPLH
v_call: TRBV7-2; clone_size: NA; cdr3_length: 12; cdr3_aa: ASVGAGGWSEQF
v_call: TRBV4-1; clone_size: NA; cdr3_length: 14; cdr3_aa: ASSQRGHLNTGELF
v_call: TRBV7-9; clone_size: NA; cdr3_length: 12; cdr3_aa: ASSSRLTNTEAF
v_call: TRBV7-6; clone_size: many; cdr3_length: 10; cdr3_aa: ASSPGAAEQF
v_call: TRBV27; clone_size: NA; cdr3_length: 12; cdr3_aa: ASSFRRGYNEQF
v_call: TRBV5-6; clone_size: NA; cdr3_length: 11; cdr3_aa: ASSLEGDRELF
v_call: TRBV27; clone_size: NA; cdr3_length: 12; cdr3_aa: ASSLAQGSVEAF
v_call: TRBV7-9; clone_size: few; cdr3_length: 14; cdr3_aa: ASSLEGGQGSDTQY
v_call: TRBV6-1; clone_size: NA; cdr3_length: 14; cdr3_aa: ASSEASTYSNQPQH
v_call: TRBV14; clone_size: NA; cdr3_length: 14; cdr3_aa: ASSQFETGNNEKLF
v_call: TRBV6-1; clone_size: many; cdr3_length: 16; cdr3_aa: ASSERNDRNGYLYEQY
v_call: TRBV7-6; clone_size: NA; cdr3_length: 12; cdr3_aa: ASSSGTLSQGQY
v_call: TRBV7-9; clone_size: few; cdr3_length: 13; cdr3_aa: ASSSVGRTYNEQF
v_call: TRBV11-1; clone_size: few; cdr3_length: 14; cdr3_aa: ASSLERRGVLNEQF
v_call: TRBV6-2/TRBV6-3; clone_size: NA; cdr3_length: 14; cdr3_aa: ASSVWDRGRDTEAF
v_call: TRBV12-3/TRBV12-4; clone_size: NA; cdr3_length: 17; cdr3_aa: ASSFPLAGTPSGANVLT
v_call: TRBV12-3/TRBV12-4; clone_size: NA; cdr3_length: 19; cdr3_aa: ASSLGTAAQRWGGSGNTIY
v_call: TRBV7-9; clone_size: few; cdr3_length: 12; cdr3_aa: ASSLAPVYEKLF
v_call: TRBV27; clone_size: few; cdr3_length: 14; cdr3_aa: ASSLSQAVGYNEQF
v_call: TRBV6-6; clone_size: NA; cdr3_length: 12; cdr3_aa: ASSLGQGPQPQH
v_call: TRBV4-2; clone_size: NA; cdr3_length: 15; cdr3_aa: ASSQSLDRAYYNEQF
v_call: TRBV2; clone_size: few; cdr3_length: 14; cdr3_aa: ASSPGSMADTGELF
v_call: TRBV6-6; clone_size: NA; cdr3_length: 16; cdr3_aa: ASSYPPLLAGGTDTQY
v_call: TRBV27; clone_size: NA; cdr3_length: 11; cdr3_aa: ASSPWGWETQY
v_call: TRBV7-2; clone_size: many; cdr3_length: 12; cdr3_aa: ASSLSRPTDTQY
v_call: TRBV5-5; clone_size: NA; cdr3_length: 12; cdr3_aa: ASSLDGGASEQF
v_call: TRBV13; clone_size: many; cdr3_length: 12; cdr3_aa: ASSPGTGTTLGT
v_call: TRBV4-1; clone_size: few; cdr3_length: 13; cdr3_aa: ASSQEMRGLNIQY
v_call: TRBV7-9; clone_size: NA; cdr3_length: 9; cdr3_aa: ASGTGGPQH
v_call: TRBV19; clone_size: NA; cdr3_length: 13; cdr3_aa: ANSSSGGPNTEAF
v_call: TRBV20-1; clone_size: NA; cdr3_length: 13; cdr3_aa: SARVSSSVYNEQF
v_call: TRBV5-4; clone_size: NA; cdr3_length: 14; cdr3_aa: ASSPNRNANTGELF
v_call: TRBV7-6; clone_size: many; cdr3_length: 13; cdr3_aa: ASSLGGSGGTEAF
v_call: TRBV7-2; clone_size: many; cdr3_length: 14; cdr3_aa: ASRRTRAPSTDTQY
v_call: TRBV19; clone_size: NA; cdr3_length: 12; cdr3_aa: ASKGRRGDTEAF